This TCR beta chain was recorded in a study of shared clonotypes between healthy human individuals. Some clones are missing from TCRdb's copy, which holds only in-frame ones; the method was immunoSEQ multiplex PCR. The repertoire holds approximately 1,500,000 clones, more than 95% seen once, with roughly 1.2% in the top ten. The germline V gene encodes CDR1 SGHRS and CDR2 YFSETQ. The V gene lost 4 bases and the J gene lost 0 bases, with 11 bases spanning the gap. This CDR3 is built from 15 residues. This clonotype was sampled from a man in his thirties or forties in good health. The chain recombines TRBV5-1 with TRBJ2-1; perhaps TRBD2 as D (5 bases). Specimen: naive CD4+ T cells sorted from blood. The subset is: CD45RA+ positively selected. Written as DNA, the CDR3 is TGCGCCAGCAGCCGGGCGGGCAACTCCTACAATGAGCAGTTCTTC. Protein product: CASSRAGNSYNEQFF.